These 15 T cell receptor beta chains share one sample of origin, sequenced in a study of T cell repertoires in cytomegalovirus infection. TCRdb re-called the reads through MiXCR, storing one row per CDR3 protein. Seen here are tens of thousands of distinct CDR3 sequences, approximately 22% observed once, and the top ten hold less than 20%. For these receptors, no antigen is known. The sample consisted of PBMCs, sequenced either directly or after in vitro stimulation (not recorded which). Every receptor here comes from a human donor in good health (CMV status not recorded). Some clones in this sample may be carry-over from other donors' samples.

This sequence joins TRBV6-6 and TRBJ2-1; 7 bases fit TRBD2. The CDR3 has 14 residues. V trimming: 6 bases; J trimming: 5 bases; junction bases outside the gene matches: 7. Per germline, CDR1 MNHNY and CDR2 SVGAGI (reference sequence). The CDR3 sequence is CASRDRDYHNEQFF. In DNA, the CDR3 is TGTGCCAGCAGGGACCGGGACTATCACAATGAGCAGTTCTTC.

This clonotype has a handful of counts. The chain couples TRBV19 to TRBJ1-1; the match to TRBD1 covers 8 bases. The CDR3 covers 13 residues. V was pared by 7 bases and J by 4 bases, with 5 bases of the junction left unmatched. Germline CDR1 and CDR2: LNHDA and SQIVND (reference sequence). This CDR3 is CASTNTGGTEAFF. CDR3 nucleotide sequence: TGTGCCAGTACTAATACAGGGGGCACTGAAGCTTTCTTT.

This clonotype was seen repeatedly, ten times or more. This chain uses TRBV7-9 with TRBJ1-2; D is unclear. V lost 4 bases and J 6 bases, leaving 18 bases between the germline ends. The CDR3 is 15 residues long. Germline assignment: CDR1 SEHNR and CDR2 FQNEAQ (reference sequence). CDR3 DNA: TGTGCCAGCAGCTCAGGAGGCACCCGGCCGGATGGCTACACCTTC. It codes for CASSSGGTRPDGYTF.

The rearrangement joins TRBV4-1 to TRBJ2-2; 13 bases fit TRBD2. Germline lookup yields CDR1 MGHRA and CDR2 YSYEKL. The length of the CDR3 is 15 residues. V trimming: 7 bases; J trimming: 5 bases; junction bases outside the gene matches: 4. The CDR3 nucleotides read TGCGCCAGCAAGACTAGCGGGGGGAGGACCGGGGAGCTGTTTTTT. Its translation is CASKTSGGRTGELFF.

V is TRBV6-2 or TRBV6-3 and J is TRBJ2-1; no definite D call. CDR1 and CDR2 (germline): MNHEY, SVGEGT. The ends were cut back, 0 bases at V and 8 bases at J, with 11 bases in the middle. The CDR3 runs 14 residues. In DNA, the CDR3 is TGTGCCAGCAGTTACTCAATAGCCCTCTATGAGCAGTTCTTC. It encodes CASSYSIALYEQFF.

The chain recombines TRBV27 with TRBJ2-1; D perhaps matches TRBD2 (7 bases). The V gene lost 5 bases and the J gene lost 3 bases, with 11 bases spanning the gap. This CDR3 has 14 amino acids. CDR1 is MNHEY and CDR2 is SMNVEV in the germline V gene (reference sequence). CDR3 sequence (DNA): TGTGCCAGCAGTAGGGGGGGGGGCTACAATGAGCAGTTCTTC. Translated: CASSRGGGYNEQFF.

This chain uses TRBV20-1 with TRBJ2-1; D uncertain. V dropped 8 bases and J dropped 7 bases, with 12 bases sitting between them. The CDR3 consists of 11 residues. The germline gives CDR1 DFQATT, CDR2 SNEGSKA (reference sequence). CDR3 DNA: TGCAGTACGAGGTGGGGTAATGAGCAGTTCTTC. As protein: CSTRWGNEQFF.

J is TRBJ1-1 and V is TRBV28, with 7 bases that match TRBD1. Trimming removed 2 bases from V and 4 bases from J; junction bases left unmatched: 7. The length of the CDR3 is 15 residues. Germline values: CDR1 MDHEN, CDR2 SYDVKM. CDR3 protein: CASSLPGGFSTEAFF. The CDR3 coding sequence is TGTGCCAGCAGTTTACCAGGGGGGTTTAGCACTGAAGCTTTCTTT.

The table lists this clonotype with a few counts. The genes are TRBV7-2 and TRBJ2-7, with TRBD1 matching 9 bases. CDR3 length: 15 residues. The germline V gene has CDR1 SGHTA and CDR2 FQGNSA. Unmatched junction bases numbered 1, after V lost 1 base and J lost 0 bases. The CDR3 spells CASSLGGQGSYEQYF. CDR3 nucleotides: TGTGCCAGCAGCTTAGGGGGACAGGGCTCCTACGAGCAGTACTTC. Full variable domain (rest looked up from reference TRBV7-2 and TRBJ2-7): GAGVSQSPSNKVTEKGKDVELRCDPISGHTALYWYRQSLGQGLEFLIYFQGNSAPDKSGLPSDRFSAERTGGSVSTLTIQRTQQEDSAVYLCASSLGGQGSYEQYFGPGTRLTVT.

This sequence joins TRBV11-2 and TRBJ2-5; 7 bases are a match to TRBD1. Germline V gene lookup returns CDR1 SGHAT and CDR2 FQNNGV. The CDR3 is 15 residues long. Trimming cost V 5 bases and J 9 bases; bases outside gene matches: 15. CDR3 nucleotides: TGTGCCAGCAGCCGGGGACAGCGTCCCAACGGGGCCCAGTACTTC. Protein: CASSRGQRPNGAQYF.

This clonotype has at least ten counts. V is TRBV7-8 and J is TRBJ2-1, with TRBD2 as a possible D gene (5 bases). This CDR3 is 12 amino acids long. V was shortened by 5 bases and J by 7 bases, with 9 bases between the two germline ends. CDR1 and CDR2 (germline): SGHVS, FQNEAQ. The CDR3 loop reads CASSPPGNEQFF. The CDR3 DNA is TGTGCCAGCAGCCCCCCGGGGAATGAGCAGTTCTTC.

This sequence joins TRBV19 and TRBJ1-2; 7 nucleotides align to TRBD1. Germline V gives CDR1 LNHDA, CDR2 SQIVND (reference sequence). The V gene end was trimmed by 4 bases and the J gene end by 4 bases; junction bases not matched to a gene: 15. CDR3 length: 17 residues. CDR3 sequence reads: CASSKAVRDSLPYGYTF. The CDR3 DNA sequence: TGTGCCAGTAGTAAGGCCGTAAGGGACAGCCTGCCCTATGGCTACACCTTC. Full variable domain (missing parts from reference TRBV19 and TRBJ1-2): DGGITQSPKYLFRKEGQNVTLSCEQNLNHDAMYWYRQDPGQGLRLIYYSQIVNDFQKGDIAEGYSVSREKKESFPLTVTSAQKNPTAFYLCASSKAVRDSLPYGYTFGSGTRLTVV.

This clonotype came up many times. The chain couples TRBV7-8 to TRBJ2-1, with TRBD2 matching 13 bases. J was trimmed by 12 bases and V by 4 bases; bases with no gene match: 6. The V gene's germline CDR1 is SGHVS and CDR2 FQNEAQ. The CDR3 totals 14 residues. The CDR3 nucleotides read TGTGCCAGCAGCTCGGGACTAGCGGGATCCGGGCAGTTCTTC. This sequence encodes CASSSGLAGSGQFF.

There are many counts of this clonotype. This chain links TRBV12-3 or TRBV12-4 with TRBJ2-1; D gene unclear. V lost 5 bases and J lost 7, with 18 bases in between. This CDR3 region has 15 residues. The CDR3 loop is CASSIIVFSRNEQFF. The CDR3 coding sequence is TGTGCCAGCAGTATAATAGTCTTTTCCAGGAATGAGCAGTTCTTC.

This clonotype occurred a few times. The genes are TRBV27 and TRBJ2-7; perhaps TRBD2 as D (6 bases). The CDR3 spans 12 residues. Germline V gives CDR1 MNHEY, CDR2 SMNVEV (reference sequence). Trimming took 10 bases from V and 4 from J, leaving 14 bases between them. CDR3 nucleotide sequence: TGTGCCACCCTTGGCGGGGATTACGAGCAGTACTTC. Translated: CATLGGDYEQYF.